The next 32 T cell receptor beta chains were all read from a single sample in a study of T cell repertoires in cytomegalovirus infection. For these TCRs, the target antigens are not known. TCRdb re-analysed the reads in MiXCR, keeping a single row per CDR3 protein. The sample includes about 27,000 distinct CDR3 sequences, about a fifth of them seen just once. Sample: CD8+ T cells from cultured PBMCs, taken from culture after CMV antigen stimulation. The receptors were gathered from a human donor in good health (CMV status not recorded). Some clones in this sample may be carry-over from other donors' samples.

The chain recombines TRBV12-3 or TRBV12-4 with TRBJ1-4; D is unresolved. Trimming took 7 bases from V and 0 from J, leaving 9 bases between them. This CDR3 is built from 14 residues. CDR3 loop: CASKSLATNEKLFF. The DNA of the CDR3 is TGTGCCAGCAAGAGTTTGGCAACTAATGAAAAACTGTTTTTT.

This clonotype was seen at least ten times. CDR3 nucleotide sequence: TGTGCCACCGCCCCACGGGCGGACAATGAGCAGTTCTTC. Translated: CATAPRADNEQFF. V usage is TRBV24-1 and J usage is TRBJ2-1; D not resolved. Germline loops: CDR1 KGHDR, CDR2 SFDVKD. V gave up 9 bases and J gave up 5 bases, with 13 bases separating them. The CDR3 has 13 amino acids.

For the CDR3, the DNA is TGTGCCACCACGGGGGGTGGCGGGAGAATTCGCGAGCAGTACTTC. Its protein product is CATTGGGGRIREQYF. The chain uses TRBV6-1 and TRBJ2-7; 7 nucleotides align to TRBD2. J was trimmed by 6 bases and V by 10 bases; bases with no gene match: 18. The germline gives CDR1 MNHNS, CDR2 SASEGT. This CDR3 is 15 amino acids long.

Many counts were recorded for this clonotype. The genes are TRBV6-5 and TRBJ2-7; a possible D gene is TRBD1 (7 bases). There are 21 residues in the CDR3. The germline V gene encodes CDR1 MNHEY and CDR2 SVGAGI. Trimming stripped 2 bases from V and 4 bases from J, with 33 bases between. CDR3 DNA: TGTGCCAGCAGTTACGTAGCCAGGGGGGCTGCAGTTCCCTGGGAACAGTACGAGCAGTACTTC. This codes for CASSYVARGAAVPWEQYEQYF.

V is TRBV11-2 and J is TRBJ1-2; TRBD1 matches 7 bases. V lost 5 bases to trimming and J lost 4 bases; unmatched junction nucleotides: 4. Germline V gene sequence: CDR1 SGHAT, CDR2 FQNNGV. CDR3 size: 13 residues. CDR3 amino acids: CASSKTGFYGYTF. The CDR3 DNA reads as TGTGCCAGCAGCAAGACAGGGTTCTATGGCTACACCTTC. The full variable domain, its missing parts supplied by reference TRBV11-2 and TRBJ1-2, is EAGVAQSPRYKIIEKRQSVAFWCNPISGHATLYWYQQILGQGPKLLIQFQNNGVVDDSQLPKDRFSAERLKGVDSTLKIQPAKLEDSAVYLCASSKTGFYGYTFGSGTRLTVV.

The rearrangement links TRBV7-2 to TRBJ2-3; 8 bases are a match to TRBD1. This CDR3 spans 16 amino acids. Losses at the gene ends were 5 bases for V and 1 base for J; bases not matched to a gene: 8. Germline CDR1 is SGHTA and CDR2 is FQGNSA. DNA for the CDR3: TGTGCCAGCAGCAGGAATCCGGGACAGGGCACAGATACGCAGTATTTT. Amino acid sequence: CASSRNPGQGTDTQYF. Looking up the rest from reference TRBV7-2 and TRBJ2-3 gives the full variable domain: GAGVSQSPSNKVTEKGKDVELRCDPISGHTALYWYRQSLGQGLEFLIYFQGNSAPDKSGLPSDRFSAERTGGSVSTLTIQRTQQEDSAVYLCASSRNPGQGTDTQYFGPGTRLTVL.

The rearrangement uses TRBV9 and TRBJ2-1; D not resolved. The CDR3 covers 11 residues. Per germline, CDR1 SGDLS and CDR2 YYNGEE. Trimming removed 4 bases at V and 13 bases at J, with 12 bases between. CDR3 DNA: TGTGCCAGCAGCACTGGCGCGCTTCAGTTCTTC. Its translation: CASSTGALQFF. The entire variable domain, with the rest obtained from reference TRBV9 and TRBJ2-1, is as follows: DSGVTQTPKHLITATGQRVTLRCSPRSGDLSVYWYQQSLDQGLQFLIQYYNGEERAKGNILERFSAQQFPDLHSELNLSSLELGDSALYFCASSTGALQFFGPGTRLTVL.

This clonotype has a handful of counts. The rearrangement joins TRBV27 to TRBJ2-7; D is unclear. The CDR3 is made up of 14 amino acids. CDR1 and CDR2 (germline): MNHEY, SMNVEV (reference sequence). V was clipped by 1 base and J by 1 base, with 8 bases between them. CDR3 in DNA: TGTGCCAGCAGTTTATGGGCAGGATCCTACGAGCAGTACTTC. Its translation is CASSLWAGSYEQYF.

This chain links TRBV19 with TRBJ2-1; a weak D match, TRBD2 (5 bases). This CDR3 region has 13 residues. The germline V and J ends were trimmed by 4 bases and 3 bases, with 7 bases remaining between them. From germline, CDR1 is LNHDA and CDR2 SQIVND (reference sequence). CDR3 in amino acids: CASSTTSYNEQFF. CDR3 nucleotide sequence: TGTGCCAGTAGTACCACTAGCTACAATGAGCAGTTCTTC.

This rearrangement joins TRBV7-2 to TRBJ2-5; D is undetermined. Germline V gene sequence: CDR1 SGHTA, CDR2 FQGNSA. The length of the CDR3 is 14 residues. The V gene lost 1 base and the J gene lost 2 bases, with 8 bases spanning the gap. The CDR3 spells CASSLVQRQETQYF. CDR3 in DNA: TGTGCCAGCAGCTTAGTACAGAGACAAGAGACCCAGTACTTC.

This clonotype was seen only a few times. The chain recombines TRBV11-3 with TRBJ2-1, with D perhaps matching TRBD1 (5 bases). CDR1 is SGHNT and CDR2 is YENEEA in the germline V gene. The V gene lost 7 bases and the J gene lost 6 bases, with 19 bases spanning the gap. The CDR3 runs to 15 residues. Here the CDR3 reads CASIRRALVGNEQFF. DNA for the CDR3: TGTGCCAGCATTCGCAGGGCCCTAGTTGGCAATGAGCAGTTCTTC.

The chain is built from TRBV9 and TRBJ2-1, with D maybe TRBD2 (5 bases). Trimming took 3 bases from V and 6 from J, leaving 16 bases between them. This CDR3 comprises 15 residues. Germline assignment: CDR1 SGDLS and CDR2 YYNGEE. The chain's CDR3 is CASSAGRERGNEQFF. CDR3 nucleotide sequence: TGTGCCAGCAGCGCCGGCCGGGAAAGAGGCAATGAGCAGTTCTTC.

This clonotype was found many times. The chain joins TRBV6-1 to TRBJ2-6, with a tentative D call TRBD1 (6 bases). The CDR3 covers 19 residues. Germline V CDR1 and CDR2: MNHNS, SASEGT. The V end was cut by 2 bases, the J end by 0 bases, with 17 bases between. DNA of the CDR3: TGTGCCAGCAGTGAAAGGGGGATAACTCCCCTCTCTGGGGCCAACGTCCTGACTTTC. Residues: CASSERGITPLSGANVLTF.

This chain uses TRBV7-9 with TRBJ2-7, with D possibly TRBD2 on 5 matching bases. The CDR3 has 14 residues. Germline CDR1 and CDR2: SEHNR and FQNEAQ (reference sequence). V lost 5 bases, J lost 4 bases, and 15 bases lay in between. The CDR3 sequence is CASSPTSSGYEQYF. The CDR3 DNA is TGTGCCAGCAGCCCGACTTCTTCGGGATACGAGCAGTACTTC.

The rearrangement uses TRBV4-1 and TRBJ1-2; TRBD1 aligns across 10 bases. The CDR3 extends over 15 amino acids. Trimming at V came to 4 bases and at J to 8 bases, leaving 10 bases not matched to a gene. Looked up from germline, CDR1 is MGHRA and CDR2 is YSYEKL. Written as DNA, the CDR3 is TGCGCCAGCAGCCCGCAGACAGGGGGCTTGTACGGCTACACCTTC. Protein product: CASSPQTGGLYGYTF.

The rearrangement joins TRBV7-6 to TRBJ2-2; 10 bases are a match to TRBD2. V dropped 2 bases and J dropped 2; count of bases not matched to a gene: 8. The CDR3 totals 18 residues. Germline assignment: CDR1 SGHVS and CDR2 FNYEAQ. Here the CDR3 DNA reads TGTGCCAGCAGCTTAAGGGGGTCTAGCGGGGGAAACACCGGGGAGCTGTTTTTT. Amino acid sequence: CASSLRGSSGGNTGELFF.

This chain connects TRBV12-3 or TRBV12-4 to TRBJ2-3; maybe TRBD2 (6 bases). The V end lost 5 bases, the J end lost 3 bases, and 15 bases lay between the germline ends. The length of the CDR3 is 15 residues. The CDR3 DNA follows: TGTGCCAGCAGTGGGACTCCGGGGAGGACAGATACGCAGTATTTT. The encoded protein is CASSGTPGRTDTQYF.

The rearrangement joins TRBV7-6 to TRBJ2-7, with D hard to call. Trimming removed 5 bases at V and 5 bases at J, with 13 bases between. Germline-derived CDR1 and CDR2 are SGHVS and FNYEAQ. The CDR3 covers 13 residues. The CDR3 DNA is TGTGCCAGCAGCCCAGCCGGGTACCACGAGCAGTACTTC. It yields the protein CASSPAGYHEQYF.

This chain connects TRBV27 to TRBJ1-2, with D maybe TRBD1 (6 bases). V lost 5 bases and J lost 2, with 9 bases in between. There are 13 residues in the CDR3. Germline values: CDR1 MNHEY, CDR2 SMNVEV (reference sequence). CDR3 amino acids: CASSVRGNYGYTF. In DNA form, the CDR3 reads TGTGCCAGCAGTGTAAGGGGGAACTATGGCTACACCTTC.

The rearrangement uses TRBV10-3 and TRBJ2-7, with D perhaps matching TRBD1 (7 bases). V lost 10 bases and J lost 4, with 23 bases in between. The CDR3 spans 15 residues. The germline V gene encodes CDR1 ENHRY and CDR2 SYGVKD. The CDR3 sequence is CATLSDRATRYEQYF. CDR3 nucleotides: TGTGCCACCTTATCCGACAGGGCGACTAGATACGAGCAGTACTTC.

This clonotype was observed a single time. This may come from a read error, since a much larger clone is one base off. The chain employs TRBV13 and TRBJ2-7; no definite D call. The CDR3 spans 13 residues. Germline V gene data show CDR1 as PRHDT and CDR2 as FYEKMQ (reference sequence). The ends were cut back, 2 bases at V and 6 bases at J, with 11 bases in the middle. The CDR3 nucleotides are TGTGCCAGCAGCTTACAAGTGAAAGGCGAGCAGTACTTC. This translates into CASSLQVKGEQYF.

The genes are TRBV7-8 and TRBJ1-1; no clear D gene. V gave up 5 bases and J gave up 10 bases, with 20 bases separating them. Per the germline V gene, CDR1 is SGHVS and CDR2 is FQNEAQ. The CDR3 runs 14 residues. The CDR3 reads CASSIGSRRGGAFF. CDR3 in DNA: TGTGCCAGCAGCATAGGCAGCAGGCGGGGAGGAGCTTTCTTT.

The CDR3 nucleotides read TGTGCCAGCAGTTTAATAGGGGTTTACGAGGGAAGCAATCAGCCCCAGCATTTT. Amino acids: CASSLIGVYEGSNQPQHF. The chain combines TRBV28 with TRBJ1-5; D is perhaps TRBD1 (5 bases). The length of the CDR3 is 18 residues. Trimming took 2 bases from V and 1 from J, leaving 18 bases between them. The V gene's germline CDR1 is MDHEN and CDR2 SYDVKM.

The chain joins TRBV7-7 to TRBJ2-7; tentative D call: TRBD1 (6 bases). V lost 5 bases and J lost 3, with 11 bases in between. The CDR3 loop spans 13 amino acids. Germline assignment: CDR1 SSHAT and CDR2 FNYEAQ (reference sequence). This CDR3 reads CASSQGIHYEQYF. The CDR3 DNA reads TGTGCCAGCAGCCAGGGGATCCACTACGAGCAGTACTTC.

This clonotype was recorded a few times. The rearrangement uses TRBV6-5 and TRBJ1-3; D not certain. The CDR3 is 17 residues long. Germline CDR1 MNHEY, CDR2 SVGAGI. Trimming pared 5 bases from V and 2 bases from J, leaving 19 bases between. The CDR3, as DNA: TGTGCCAGCAGTATGGCCCCTGAATCCCTTCCTGGAAACACCATATATTTT. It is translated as CASSMAPESLPGNTIYF.

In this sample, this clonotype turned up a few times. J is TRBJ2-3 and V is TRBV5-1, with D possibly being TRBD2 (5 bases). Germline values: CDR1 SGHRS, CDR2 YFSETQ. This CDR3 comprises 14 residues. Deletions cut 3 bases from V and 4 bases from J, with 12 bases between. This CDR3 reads CASSWEINADTQYF. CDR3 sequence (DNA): TGCGCCAGCAGCTGGGAGATTAACGCAGATACGCAGTATTTT.

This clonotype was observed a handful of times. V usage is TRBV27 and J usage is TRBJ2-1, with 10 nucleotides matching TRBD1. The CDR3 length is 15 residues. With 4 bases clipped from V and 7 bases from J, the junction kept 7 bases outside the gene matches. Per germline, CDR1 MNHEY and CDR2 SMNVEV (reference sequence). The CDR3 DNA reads TGTGCCAGCAGTTGGGTGTCGGACAGGGGGAATGAGCAGTTCTTC. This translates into CASSWVSDRGNEQFF.

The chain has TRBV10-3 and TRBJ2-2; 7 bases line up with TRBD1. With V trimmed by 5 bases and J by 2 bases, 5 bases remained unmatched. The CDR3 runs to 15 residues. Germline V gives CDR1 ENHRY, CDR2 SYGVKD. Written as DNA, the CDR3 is TGTGCCATCAGTTCCGGGACAGCCAACACCGGGGAGCTGTTTTTT. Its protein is CAISSGTANTGELFF.

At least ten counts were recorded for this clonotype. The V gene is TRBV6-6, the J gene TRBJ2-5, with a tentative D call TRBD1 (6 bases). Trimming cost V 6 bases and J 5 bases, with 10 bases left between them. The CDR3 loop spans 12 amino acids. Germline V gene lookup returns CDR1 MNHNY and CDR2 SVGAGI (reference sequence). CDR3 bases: TGTGCCAGCAGACAGGGATCGGAGACCCAGTACTTC. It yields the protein CASRQGSETQYF.

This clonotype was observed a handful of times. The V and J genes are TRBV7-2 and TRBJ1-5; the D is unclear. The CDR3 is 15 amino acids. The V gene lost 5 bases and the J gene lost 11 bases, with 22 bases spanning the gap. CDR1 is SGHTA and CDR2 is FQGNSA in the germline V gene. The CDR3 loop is CASSPKGKGLGAQHF. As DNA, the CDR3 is TGTGCCAGCAGCCCAAAGGGTAAAGGCTTAGGAGCCCAGCATTTT.

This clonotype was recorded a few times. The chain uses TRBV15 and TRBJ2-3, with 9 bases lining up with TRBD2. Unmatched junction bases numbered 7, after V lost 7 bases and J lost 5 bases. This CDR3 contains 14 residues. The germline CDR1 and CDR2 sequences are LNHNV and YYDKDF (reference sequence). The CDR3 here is CATTSGTIGDTQYF. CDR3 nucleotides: TGTGCCACCACTAGCGGGACTATTGGAGATACGCAGTATTTT.

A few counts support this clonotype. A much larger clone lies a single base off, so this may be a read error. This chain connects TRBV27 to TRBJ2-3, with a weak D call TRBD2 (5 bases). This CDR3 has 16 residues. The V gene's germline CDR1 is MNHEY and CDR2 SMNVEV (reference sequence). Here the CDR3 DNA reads TGTGCCAACAGTGCCCTGAATAGCGAGAGCACAGATACGCAGTATTTT. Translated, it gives CANSALNSESTDTQYF.